This TCR beta chain derives from a study of naive and memory T cell subsets (TCRdb year 2017). Concerning the study at large: An open-source, UMI-based TCR alpha and beta sequencing pipeline was applied to sorted naive and memory peripheral blood T cell subsets. Complete agreement was observed between the functional CMV T cell responses and the IgG serology results. RNA was DNase-treated and reverse transcribed with TCR constant-region primers, mostly using SuperScript III.

Study-wide findings and limitations: In both CD4 and CD8 cells, the Gini index increased while Shannon and inverse Simpson diversity decreased from naive through CM, EM and EMRA. After error correction, over 90% of naive TCR sequences appeared only once, giving much steeper abundance distributions than memory subsets. A few larger clonotypes were present in naive repertoires, especially CD8 naive repertoires, and these clonotypes were possibly memory cells re-expressing CD45RA. TCR abundance followed a power law with an exponent that was different for naive and memory subsets but consistent across the three individuals. No ground truth was available to validate the repertoire findings for the naive and memory subsets. RNA-based TCR counts may be influenced by expression changes linked to T cell activation and differentiation. Each clonotype was defined as a single alpha or beta chain sequence rather than as a paired alpha/beta receptor.

The library relied on UMI-ligation and nested PCR. The beta constant-region primer consisted of an equimolar mixture of two oligonucleotides that together covered TRBC1 and TRBC2. A single-stranded oligonucleotide containing the SP2 primer and a 12-nucleotide UMI was joined to the 3' end of the cDNA by T4 RNA ligase 1. The ligated cDNA went through four rounds of PCR with nested alpha and beta constant-region primers together with the SP2 primer. The ligation reaction was incubated at 16°C for about 20-24 hours. PCR2 was usually performed as a SYBR Green qPCR and halted at a preset threshold so that over-amplification would not occur. Every purification after the first one was done using Agencourt AMPure XP magnetic beads. Library quantification was done by Qubit, followed by a TapeStation check on which the main peak was expected at around 650 bp. The pooled libraries were sequenced on an Illumina MiSeq using v2 2x251 paired-end kits, which usually yielded roughly 0.95-2.1 million reads per sample. Libraries were pooled at around 4 nM per sample, and roughly 5-7.5% PhiX was added to improve cluster recognition. For the original study's pipeline: V and J genes were assigned to Demultiplexor-processed FASTQ reads by Decombinator through tag matching, with a single base-pair mismatch being allowed. Collapsinator used UMIs to correct both sequencing errors and frequency errors arising from PCR heterogeneity. TCRs were translated and CDR3s were extracted from the conserved cysteine to the FGXG phenylalanine by CDR3Translator, with non-productive sequences being flagged. Gini, Shannon entropy and inverse Simpson indices were calculated on repertoires subsampled to equal numbers of UMI-defined TCRs. Power-law fits to clonotype abundance distributions were performed by maximum likelihood within the linear range. On one naive CD8 sample, the pipeline and MIGEC gave similar UMI counts, unique TCR numbers and clonal distributions. In one analysis, naive TCRs that were also found in any memory subset of the same donor were excluded from the naive repertoire. The repertoires were searched for some 7,300 CMV-associated CDR3 sequences that had been compiled from VDJdb and a published dataset. Clones were called with MiXCR by TCRdb after fastp trimmed the public reads at Q25, and only in-frame beta chains were retained. A single entry per CDR3 protein holds the most common genes and DNA from its merged rows. None of the V and J calls come from the authors' own analysis; TCRdb made them. Recorded for this sample are approximately 140,000 distinct CDR3 sequences; approximately 17% of them occurred a single time. Of the sample, roughly 0.14% falls within the top ten clones.

In the germline V gene, CDR1 corresponds to SGHNT and CDR2 to YENEEA. The CDR3, cysteine through phenylalanine, is 14 amino acids long. CDR3 DNA is the only sequence kept; it has 42 bases, read in frame from the first base. V lost 4 bases and J lost 2 bases; the stretch between them is 8 bases long. From the second PCR step onward, the TCR alpha chain libraries and the TCR beta chain libraries were amplified separately. CMV status of each donor was established by measuring IFNgamma production from CD4+ T cells after fresh PBMCs were stimulated overnight with CMV viral lysate. CD4 T cells were positively selected with Miltenyi beads, followed by positive selection of CD8 T cells from the CD4-negative fraction. After staining for CD3, CD4, CD8, CD45RA, CD27 and a live/dead dye, cells were sorted on a BD Aria II into four subsets based on CD45RA and CD27. A few healthy volunteers provided blood, and the blood of each volunteer was split into CD4 and CD8 T cells and then into four differentiation subsets. Around 130 ml of peripheral blood was taken from each donor, and PBMC were separated by density-gradient centrifugation on Ficoll-Paque PLUS. After sorting, cells were lysed in RLT buffer, RNA was extracted using a Qiagen RNeasy kit, and the extracted RNA was stored at -80 degrees C.

This clonotype was seen more than once but under ten times. What antigen it recognizes has not been identified. The input lacks base qualities; no much larger clone sits a single base away. Specimen: naive CD4+ T cells from blood. The cell subset or site label of this sample denotes: naive T cells, CD45RA high CD27+. The TCR originated in a human donor in good health. The rearranged segments are TRBV11-3 and TRBJ2-2; the D gene remains uncertain. CDR3 region: CASSYDGNTGELFF. The sequenced DNA: TGTGCCAGCAGCTACGACGGTAACACCGGGGAGCTGTTTTTT. Where the CDR3 stops, the reference TRBV11-3 and TRBJ2-2 genes take over; the full variable domain is EAGVVQSPRYKIIEKKQPVAFWCNPISGHNTLYWYLQNLGQGPELLIRYENEEAVDDSQLPKDRFSAERLKGVDSTLKIQPAELGDSAVYLCASSYDGNTGELFFGEGSRLTVL.